The rows below give T cell receptor beta chains drawn from one sample of a study of T cell repertoires in cytomegalovirus infection. TCRdb re-analysed the reads in MiXCR, keeping a single row per CDR3 protein. The sample yields some 440,000 distinct CDR3 sequences, roughly 31% seen once. The sequenced sample consisted of PBMCs. The source is a human donor in good health (CMV status not recorded). Some clones in this sample may be carry-over from other donors' samples. Both conserved end residues are part of each CDR3. The D gene is left open where the match is weak. Clone size is stated in some rows and not others, as once, few, many or a class when expanded.

>TRBV12-3/TRBV12-4|NA|TRBD2|TRBJ2-2
TGTGCCAGCGGCCTTGGGGGGGGACGCACCGGGGAGCTGTTTTTT
CASGLGGGRTGELFF
>TRBV10-3|NA|NA|TRBJ2-5
TGTGCCATCGGGGACGAGCAAGAGACCCAGTACTTC
CAIGDEQETQYF
>TRBV5-1|few|NA|TRBJ1-5
TGCGCCAGCAGCTTGGGGAGTGGGGGGAGCAATCAGCCCCAGCATTTT
CASSLGSGGSNQPQHF
>TRBV6-1|many|NA|TRBJ2-5
TGTGCCAGCAGTGAACGCCGGGCCTTACAAGAGACCCAGTACTTC
CASSERRALQETQYF
>TRBV7-6|NA|NA|TRBJ1-1
TGTGCCAGGAGCCTGTCGCCCGGCGATGATTTCTTT
CARSLSPGDDFF
>TRBV4-3|many|NA|TRBJ1-5
TGCGCCAGCAGCCAAGAGGCATTCGGGCCCCAGCATTTT
CASSQEAFGPQHF
>TRBV12-3/TRBV12-4|many|TRBD1|TRBJ1-5
TGTGCCAGCAGTTTATTGGGACAGAGGTTGGGGAATCAGCCCCAGCATTTT
CASSLLGQRLGNQPQHF
>TRBV2|NA|TRBD1|TRBJ1-2
TGTGCCAGCTTCGGACAGGGCCATAACTATGGCTACACCTTC
CASFGQGHNYGYTF
>TRBV28|NA|NA|TRBJ1-2
TGTGCCAGCAGTCCCACAGGGAACGGCTATGGCTACACCTTC
CASSPTGNGYGYTF
>TRBV15|NA|TRBD2|TRBJ2-1
TGTGCCACCAGCGTTAGCGGGGGGTCGTACAATGAGCAGTTCTTC
CATSVSGGSYNEQFF
>TRBV6-2/TRBV6-3|few|NA|TRBJ2-5
TGTGCCAGCAGCCACGACCGGGGACCAGAGGCCGAGACCCAGTACTTC
CASSHDRGPEAETQYF
>TRBV11-2|NA|NA|TRBJ2-7
TGTGCCAGCAGCTTAGCTGGCTCCCGCTCCTACGAGCAGTACTTC
CASSLAGSRSYEQYF
>TRBV5-4|few|NA|TRBJ2-4
TGTGCCAGCAGCTTGGACGGCAAAAACATTCAGTACTTC
CASSLDGKNIQYF
>TRBV7-2|many|NA|TRBJ1-3
TGTGCCAGCAGCTCCTTTGGGGAGGGCTCTGGAAACACCATATATTTT
CASSSFGEGSGNTIYF
>TRBV11-2|NA|TRBD1|TRBJ2-3
TGTGCCAGCAGCCCATCGGGACAGATCTTTACAGATACGCAGTATTTT
CASSPSGQIFTDTQYF
>TRBV4-1|NA|NA|TRBJ1-4
TGCGCCAGCAGCCAAGTTCCCATAACTAATGAAAAACTGTTTTTT
CASSQVPITNEKLFF
>TRBV6-1|few|NA|TRBJ1-2
TGTGCCAGCAGTGAGGGGGAGGGCTACACCTTC
CASSEGEGYTF
>TRBV2|NA|NA|TRBJ2-7
TGTGCCAGCAGTGTAGACAGTAGCGCCTACGAGCAGTACTTC
CASSVDSSAYEQYF
>TRBV27|few|NA|TRBJ2-2
TGTGCCAGCAGTTTCATCCTTACAGGGATAAACACCGGGGAGCTGTTTTTT
CASSFILTGINTGELFF
>TRBV7-6|NA|NA|TRBJ2-7
TGTGCCAGCAGCTTAGCCTCCGGTCGGTCGGTCTCCTACGAGCAGTACTTC
CASSLASGRSVSYEQYF
>TRBV27|few|TRBD1|TRBJ1-3
TGTGCCAGCAGCCGACAGGGGGCTGGAAACACCATATATTTT
CASSRQGAGNTIYF
>TRBV7-9|many|NA|TRBJ1-2
TGTGCCAGCAGCCCCGGGGAGATATATGGCTACACCTTC
CASSPGEIYGYTF
>TRBV6-1|few|NA|TRBJ1-1
TGTGCCAGCAGTGAAAATTTGCTGAACACTGAAGCTTTCTTT
CASSENLLNTEAFF
>TRBV27|NA|NA|TRBJ2-5
TGTGCCAGCAGTTTAGGCTCTAGCAGTTTTTCCGGAGAGACCCAGTACTTC
CASSLGSSSFSGETQYF
>TRBV6-1|many|TRBD2|TRBJ2-2
TGTGCCAGCAAAGCGGGGGCTAACACCGGGGAGCTGTTTTTT
CASKAGANTGELFF
>TRBV29-1|many|NA|TRBJ2-3
TGCAGCGTTGATGGGCGGGGGCCCCCCACAGATACGCAGTATTTT
CSVDGRGPPTDTQYF
>TRBV28|NA|NA|TRBJ2-7
TGTGCCAGCAGTTTATACCCGGACAGCCCCTACGAGCAGTACTTC
CASSLYPDSPYEQYF
>TRBV2|NA|NA|TRBJ1-1
TGTGCCTCCCGCCAGGGACCCTTATGGGGAGCTTTCTTT
CASRQGPLWGAFF
>TRBV28|NA|TRBD2|TRBJ2-6
TGTGCCAGCAGTGGGGACTACTCTGGGGCCAACGTCCTGACTTTC
CASSGDYSGANVLTF
>TRBV12-3/TRBV12-4|NA|NA|TRBJ1-2
TGTGCCAGCAGTTTCGGGAGTTCCTATGGCTACACCTTC
CASSFGSSYGYTF
>TRBV4-1|few|TRBD2|TRBJ2-2
TGCGCCAGCAGCCAAGATAGACATGGGAGCGGGGGGGCCACCGGGGAGCTGTTTTTT
CASSQDRHGSGGATGELFF
>TRBV4-3|few|TRBD2|TRBJ2-7
TGCGCCAGCAGCCAAGATTGGACTAGCGGGGGGCACGAGCAGTACTTC
CASSQDWTSGGHEQYF
>TRBV7-6|NA|NA|TRBJ2-1
TGTGCCAGCAGCCGCGAGAGGGGAATGTCCTACAATGAGCAGTTCTTC
CASSRERGMSYNEQFF
>TRBV7-6|many|TRBD1|TRBJ2-3
TGTGCCAGCAGCTTTGACAGGGCTGCGCCAGATACGCAGTATTTT
CASSFDRAAPDTQYF
>TRBV7-6|few|NA|TRBJ2-7
TGTGCCAGCAGCTTAACCGACGGCCCCTACGAGCAGTACTTC
CASSLTDGPYEQYF
>TRBV7-8|few|NA|TRBJ1-5
TGTGCGAGGGGGTTAATAGAGGGGTTTCGCACCGATCAGCCCCAGCATTTT
CARGLIEGFRTDQPQHF
>TRBV11-2|NA|TRBD1|TRBJ1-5
TGTGCCAGCAGGTCCGGGACAGGGGGCAATCAGCCCCAGCATTTT
CASRSGTGGNQPQHF
>TRBV20-1|few|TRBD1|TRBJ1-5
TGCAGTGCTAGAGAGGGGGGCGGACAGGGTCAACAGCCCCAGCATTTT
CSAREGGGQGQQPQHF
>TRBV11-2|NA|NA|TRBJ2-5
TGTGCCAGCAGCTTAGGGACACGACCGTACCAAGAGACCCAGTACTTC
CASSLGTRPYQETQYF